This T cell receptor beta chain was found in a study of CD8+ T cells in alopecia areata. The study's findings and limits: Scalp sequencing captures resident alphabeta T cells of normal skin too. In lesional scalp, particularly from alopecia totalis/universalis, clonality was higher than in normal scalp.

Individuals with alopecia areata gave both lesional scalp punch biopsies and peripheral blood for collection. PBMCs, the starting material, were the source of sorted CD4+ and CD8+ T cells. Deletions cut 3 bases from V and 5 bases from J, with 16 bases between. Germline V CDR1 and CDR2: SGHTA, FQGNSA. The CDR3 loop spans 15 amino acids. With regard to this clone: The target antigen is unknown.

Reverse transcription of extracted RNA yielded cDNA, which provided the sequencing template. TCRdb's table, derived via immunoSEQ multiplex PCR, lists solely in-frame clones and lacks some. The repertoire consists of more than 200,000 clones, with less than 80% occurring once and the leading ten covering around 1.2%. This sequence was found in a human donor with alopecia areata. Material: CD4+ T cells sorted from blood, obtained at week 0. The chain employs TRBV7-2 and TRBJ2-5; tentatively, D is TRBD1 or TRBD2 (5 bases each). In DNA, the CDR3 is TGTGCCAGCAGCTTTGGGCCGGGGTCAGGGGAGACCCAGTACTTC. This encodes CASSFGPGSGETQYF.